Below, 7 T cell receptor beta chains from the same sample are listed, as sequenced in a study of CD8+ T cells in alopecia areata (dated by TCRdb to 2017 to 2018). Libraries came from the immunoSEQ multiplex PCR assay. For TCR sequencing, RNA was extracted from every sample and reverse transcribed into cDNA to serve as template. Held by TCRdb, this immuneACCESS table contains in-frame sequences only and omits some clones. Under half of the omission traces to an unresolved V gene where checked; the cause of the rest is unknown. The sample records some 200,000 clones, around three fifths of which are singletons. Of the sample, about 1.6% falls within the top ten clones. The sample's time point label is to be understood as: about 4 weeks on oral tofacitinib. This specimen's treatment or condition label, interpreted: oral pan-JAK inhibitor, 5-10 mg twice daily. This sample comprised CD4+ T cells sorted from blood, obtained at week 4, from a patient treated with tofacitinib. The receptor set was obtained from a human donor with alopecia areata.

The gene calls are TRBV2 and TRBJ1-2; D is uncertain. CDR3 length: 14 amino acids. V gave up 4 bases and J gave up 1 base, with 10 bases separating them. Germline V gives CDR1 SNHLY, CDR2 FYNNEI. The CDR3, as DNA: TGTGCCAGCAGTGTCTTGGGCAGTAACTATGGCTACACCTTC. It encodes CASSVLGSNYGYTF. Filled out from reference TRBV2 and TRBJ1-2, the complete variable domain reads EPEVTQTPSHQVTQMGQEVILRCVPISNHLYFYWYRQILGQKVEFLVSFYNNEISEKSEIFDDQFSVERPDGSNFTLKIRSTKLEDSAMYFCASSVLGSNYGYTFGSGTRLTVV.

This chain joins TRBV2 and TRBJ1-2; D remains ambiguous. V lost 6 bases to trimming and J lost 0 bases, with 8 bases between them. In germline, CDR1 is SNHLY, CDR2 FYNNEI. The CDR3 runs 13 residues. In DNA form, the CDR3 reads TGTGCCAGCAGCGATGACCCTAACTATGGCTACACCTTC. Protein: CASSDDPNYGYTF.

The chain couples TRBV11-2 to TRBJ1-1; no clear D gene. CDR3 length equals 14 residues. Germline CDR1 is SGHAT and CDR2 is FQNNGV. V lost 1 base and J 0 bases, leaving 6 bases between the germline ends. This chain's CDR3 is CASSLGTVNTEAFF. As DNA, the CDR3 is TGTGCCAGCAGCTTAGGGACGGTGAACACTGAAGCTTTCTTT.

This chain uses TRBV29-1 with TRBJ2-7; no clear D gene. The germline V gene has CDR1 SQVTM and CDR2 ANQGSEA. Trimming removed 6 bases at V and 5 bases at J, with 5 bases between. The CDR3 totals 9 residues. In nucleotides, the CDR3 is TGCAGCGTAGTTAACGAGCAGTACTTC. Translating it yields CSVVNEQYF.

The J gene is TRBJ2-3, the V gene TRBV5-1, with a weak D call TRBD1 (6 bases). V lost 2 bases, J lost 3 bases, and 13 bases lay in between. The CDR3 totals 15 residues. The germline gives CDR1 SGHRS, CDR2 YFSETQ. The CDR3 DNA is TGCGCCAGCAGCTTAGCTAACAGGGCGACAGATACGCAGTATTTT. This codes for CASSLANRATDTQYF.

This rearrangement joins TRBV6-4 to TRBJ1-1; no firm D call. V gave up 0 bases and J gave up 5 bases, with 10 bases separating them. The CDR3 is 14 amino acids. CDR1 and CDR2 (germline): MRHNA, SNTAGT. In DNA, the CDR3 is TGTGCCAGCAGTGACTCGATTGGGGATACTGAAGCTTTCTTT. As protein: CASSDSIGDTEAFF.

This clone turned up a few times. The V call is TRBV30, the J call TRBJ1-1; 7 bases line up with TRBD1. Trimming removed 2 bases from V and 10 bases from J; junction bases left unmatched: 10. The CDR3 has 13 residues. In germline, CDR1 is GTSNPN, CDR2 SVGIG (reference sequence). The CDR3 loop is CAWSTRTGDRAFF. DNA of the CDR3: TGTGCCTGGAGTACCCGAACAGGGGATAGAGCTTTCTTT.